These T cell receptor beta chains were read from a single sample in a study of blood T cell repertoires in COVID-19. The method was immunoSEQ multiplex PCR; TCRdb's version includes in-frame clones alone and lacks a portion of them. The sample records 300,000 to 400,000 clones, roughly 90% being singletons. The sample consisted of peripheral blood. Every receptor here comes from a woman in her 70s with COVID-19, enrolled during active disease. Each CDR3 is given with its conserved first and last residue. D genes are given only for firm matches. Clone size is stated in some rows and not others, as once, few, many or a class when expanded.

D gene: TRBD1
clone size: -
CDR3 length: 13
V gene: TRBV6-6
J gene: TRBJ1-5
CDR3 DNA: TGTGCCAGCAGTTTACAGGGGGCCCAGCCCCAGCATTTT
CDR3 protein: CASSLQGAQPQHF

D gene: -
clone size: -
CDR3 length: 15
V gene: TRBV18
J gene: TRBJ2-1
CDR3 DNA: TGTGCCAGCTCACGGTTCGCAGGGGAAAGCAATGAGCAGTTCTTC
CDR3 protein: CASSRFAGESNEQFF

D gene: TRBD1
clone size: -
CDR3 length: 15
V gene: TRBV7-2
J gene: TRBJ2-1
CDR3 DNA: TGTGCCAGCAGCCCGGGACAGGCAACCTACAATGAGCAGTTCTTC
CDR3 protein: CASSPGQATYNEQFF

D gene: TRBD1
clone size: -
CDR3 length: 15
V gene: TRBV7-9
J gene: TRBJ1-6
CDR3 DNA: TGTGCCAGCAGCCCCCGGACAGGGGGCAATTCACCCCTCCACTTT
CDR3 protein: CASSPRTGGNSPLHF

D gene: -
clone size: -
CDR3 length: 13
V gene: TRBV10-3
J gene: TRBJ1-5
CDR3 DNA: TGTGCCATCAGTGCAACAGGAGATCAGCCCCAGCATTTT
CDR3 protein: CAISATGDQPQHF

D gene: -
clone size: -
CDR3 length: 17
V gene: TRBV18
J gene: TRBJ1-6
CDR3 DNA: TGTGCCAGCTCACCACGCGGATTGAAGGGGGTCAATTCACCCCTCCACTTT
CDR3 protein: CASSPRGLKGVNSPLHF

D gene: TRBD1
clone size: -
CDR3 length: 15
V gene: TRBV27
J gene: TRBJ2-7
CDR3 DNA: TGTGCCAGCAGCTCTTCGACAGGGCCCTCCTACGAGCAGTACTTC
CDR3 protein: CASSSSTGPSYEQYF

D gene: TRBD2
clone size: once
CDR3 length: 15
V gene: TRBV4-1
J gene: TRBJ2-7
CDR3 DNA: TGCGCCAGCAGCCCACGGGAGGCCAGCTCCTACGAGCAGTACTTC
CDR3 protein: CASSPREASSYEQYF

D gene: TRBD1
clone size: -
CDR3 length: 14
V gene: TRBV30
J gene: TRBJ1-5
CDR3 DNA: TGTGCCTGGACCACCACAGGGGCCAGGCAGCCCCAGCATTTT
CDR3 protein: CAWTTTGARQPQHF

D gene: -
clone size: -
CDR3 length: 14
V gene: TRBV7-9
J gene: TRBJ1-1
CDR3 DNA: TGTGCCAGCAGCTCCCAGGGGCAAAGCACTGAAGCTTTCTTT
CDR3 protein: CASSSQGQSTEAFF

D gene: -
clone size: -
CDR3 length: 12
V gene: TRBV30
J gene: TRBJ1-4
CDR3 DNA: TGTGCCTGGGACGGAGTGAATGAAAAACTGTTTTTT
CDR3 protein: CAWDGVNEKLFF

D gene: TRBD2
clone size: -
CDR3 length: 16
V gene: TRBV7-9
J gene: TRBJ2-3
CDR3 DNA: TGTGCCAGCAGCTTCTTCGGGGGGGTAGTTGGAGATACGCAGTATTTT
CDR3 protein: CASSFFGGVVGDTQYF

D gene: TRBD1
clone size: once
CDR3 length: 13
V gene: TRBV10-3
J gene: TRBJ1-6
CDR3 DNA: TGTGCCACCGGGACAGGGATTGATTCACCCCTCCACTTT
CDR3 protein: CATGTGIDSPLHF

D gene: TRBD2
clone size: -
CDR3 length: 14
V gene: TRBV5-1
J gene: TRBJ2-3
CDR3 DNA: TGCGCCAGCACCGCCGGGGGGGCAGTAGATACGCAGTATTTT
CDR3 protein: CASTAGGAVDTQYF

D gene: TRBD2
clone size: once
CDR3 length: 16
V gene: TRBV9
J gene: TRBJ2-5
CDR3 DNA: TGTGCCAGCAGCCCCCCGGGACTAGCGGGGGTGGAGACCCAGTACTTC
CDR3 protein: CASSPPGLAGVETQYF

D gene: -
clone size: -
CDR3 length: 15
V gene: TRBV11-2
J gene: TRBJ2-1
CDR3 DNA: TGTGCCAGCAGCACGGTGGGGAGCTCCTACAATGAGCAGTTCTTC
CDR3 protein: CASSTVGSSYNEQFF

D gene: -
clone size: -
CDR3 length: 14
V gene: TRBV9
J gene: TRBJ2-5
CDR3 DNA: TGTGCCAGCAGCGTCGGGGGACCCACAGAGACCCAGTACTTC
CDR3 protein: CASSVGGPTETQYF

D gene: -
clone size: -
CDR3 length: 14
V gene: TRBV7-2
J gene: TRBJ1-1
CDR3 DNA: TGTGCCAGCAGCACCAAGGACAGATACACTGAAGCTTTCTTT
CDR3 protein: CASSTKDRYTEAFF

D gene: TRBD1
clone size: -
CDR3 length: 14
V gene: TRBV3-1/TRBV3-2
J gene: TRBJ1-2
CDR3 DNA: TGTGCCAGCAGCAAACAGGGGTCTTTCTATGGCTACACCTTC
CDR3 protein: CASSKQGSFYGYTF

D gene: -
clone size: once
CDR3 length: 15
V gene: TRBV4-1
J gene: TRBJ2-3
CDR3 DNA: TGCGCCAGCAGCCAACTTCCGGGGGACACAGATACGCAGTATTTT
CDR3 protein: CASSQLPGDTDTQYF